The clone carrying this T cell receptor beta chain occurred once. Seattle patient enrollment occurred during active infection, with longitudinal follow-up thereafter. The protocol was immunoSEQ multiplex PCR, while the TCRdb copy is restricted to in-frame clones and leaves out a portion. The sample records 200,000 to 250,000 clones, around 90% being singletons. The CDR3 sequence is 15 residues long. Germline-derived CDR1 and CDR2 are MGHRA and YSYEKL. Trimming shortened V by 1 base and J by 5 bases, and 14 bases separated the two germline ends. This sample stems from a study of blood T cell repertoires in COVID-19. Looking at the study overall: Acute and convalescent COVID-19 specimens originated in the United States, Italy and Spain. The cDNA or gDNA used as material had been derived from T cells, B-cell-depleted T cells, or PBMCs.

Material for sequencing was peripheral blood. This sequence joins TRBV4-1 and TRBJ1-1; maybe TRBD1 (6 bases). This sequence originates from a man aged 25 to 45 with COVID-19, enrolled during active disease. The DNA of the CDR3 is TGCGCCAGCAGCCAAGTGGAGACAGGTGGGACTGAAGCTTTCTTT. Translating it yields CASSQVETGGTEAFF.